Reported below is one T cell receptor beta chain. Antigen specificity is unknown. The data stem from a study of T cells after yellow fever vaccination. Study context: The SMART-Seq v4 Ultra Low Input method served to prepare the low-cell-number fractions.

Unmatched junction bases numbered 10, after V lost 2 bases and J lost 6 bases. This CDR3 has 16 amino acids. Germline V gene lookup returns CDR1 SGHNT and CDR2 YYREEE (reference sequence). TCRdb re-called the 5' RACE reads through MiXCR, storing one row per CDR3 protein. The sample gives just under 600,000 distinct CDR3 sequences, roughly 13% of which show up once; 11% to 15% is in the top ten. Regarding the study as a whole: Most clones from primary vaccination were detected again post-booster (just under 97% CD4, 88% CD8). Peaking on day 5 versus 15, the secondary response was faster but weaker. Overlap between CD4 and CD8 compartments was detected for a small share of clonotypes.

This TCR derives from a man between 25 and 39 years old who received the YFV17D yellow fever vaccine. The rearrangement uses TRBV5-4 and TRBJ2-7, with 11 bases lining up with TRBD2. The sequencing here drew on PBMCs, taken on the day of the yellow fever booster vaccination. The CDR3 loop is CASSLIHLSGRAEQYF. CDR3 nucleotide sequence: TGTGCCAGCAGCTTAATCCACCTTAGCGGGAGGGCCGAGCAGTACTTC.